A selection of T cell receptor beta chains follows, all from one sample in a study of cytomegalovirus exposure and HLA in healthy donors. Profiling relied on immunoSEQ multiplex PCR, and the TCRdb table lists in-frame clones only, not all of them. Of around 200,000 clones detected, 82% appear once; the ten largest clones hold 2.5% to 3.5%. Sequenced input: PBMCs. The receptor set was obtained from a woman between 35 and 50 years old in good health and CMV-seronegative. The CDR3 runs from the conserved cysteine through the conserved F or W. Fields, in order: V gene, J gene, CDR3 length, clone size, D gene, CDR3 protein, CDR3 DNA. A D gene is named only where the DNA matches it firmly. Rows give clone size only sometimes, using once, few, many, or a class for an expanded clone.

TRBV2	TRBJ2-1	16	.	TRBD2	CASRKIDVAGGREQFF	TGTGCCAGCAGAAAGATTGACGTAGCGGGAGGGCGGGAGCAGTTCTTC
TRBV11-2	TRBJ2-1	14	.	.	CASSAGASYNEQFF	TGTGCCAGCAGCGCAGGGGCCTCCTACAATGAGCAGTTCTTC
TRBV5-1	TRBJ2-4	14	.	.	CASRNRLRENIQYF	TGCGCCAGCAGGAACAGGTTACGGGAAAACATTCAGTACTTC
TRBV5-8	TRBJ2-7	12	.	.	CASSPPSHEQYF	TGTGCCAGCAGCCCCCCGTCCCACGAGCAGTACTTC
TRBV5-1	TRBJ2-4	18	.	TRBD2	CASSQRTSGRVGKNIQYF	TGCGCCAGCAGCCAAAGGACTAGCGGGAGGGTGGGCAAAAACATTCAGTACTTC
TRBV10-1	TRBJ2-5	12	.	.	CASPGENGEQYF	TGCGCCAGCCCGGGAGAGAATGGGGAGCAGTACTTC
TRBV7-2	TRBJ2-2	17	.	.	CASSQDHPGLPTGELFF	TGTGCCAGCAGCCAAGATCACCCGGGACTTCCCACCGGGGAGCTGTTTTTT
TRBV7-9	TRBJ1-1	13	few	.	CASSQAGSTEAFF	TGTGCCAGCAGCCAGGCGGGGAGCACTGAAGCTTTCTTT
TRBV7-2	TRBJ2-7	15	few	.	CASSSLGRVTYEQYF	TGTGCCAGCAGCTCCCTCGGCAGGGTGACCTACGAGCAGTACTTC
TRBV9	TRBJ1-5	17	.	.	CASSVQWRAFDNQPQHF	TGTGCCAGCAGCGTGCAGTGGAGGGCTTTTGACAATCAGCCCCAGCATTTT
TRBV7-7	TRBJ2-7	13	.	.	CASSLAPASEQYF	TGTGCCAGCAGCTTAGCGCCAGCGTCCGAGCAGTACTTC
TRBV2	TRBJ2-2	16	.	TRBD1	CAIQTRQGVRTGELFF	TGTGCCATACAAACTCGACAGGGTGTTCGGACCGGGGAGCTGTTTTTT
TRBV9	TRBJ2-1	14	.	.	CASSVGFLSGEQFF	TGTGCCAGCAGCGTAGGCTTTCTGAGCGGCGAGCAGTTCTTC
TRBV6-6	TRBJ2-2	11	.	.	CATSFTGELFF	TGTGCCACCTCGTTCACCGGGGAGCTGTTTTTT
TRBV14	TRBJ1-6	15	.	TRBD1	CASSWDRHGVSPLHF	TGTGCCAGCAGCTGGGACAGGCATGGAGTTTCACCCCTCCACTTT
TRBV5-6	TRBJ1-2	15	.	TRBD1	CASSLVGQGAPGYTF	TGTGCCAGCAGCCTGGTCGGACAGGGGGCCCCTGGCTACACCTTC
TRBV19	TRBJ2-5	14	.	TRBD1	CASRPGQQQETQYF	TGTGCCAGTAGACCGGGACAGCAACAAGAGACCCAGTACTTC
TRBV9	TRBJ1-1	14	.	.	CASSVAGRGTEAFF	TGTGCCAGCAGCGTAGCCGGCAGGGGCACTGAAGCTTTCTTT
TRBV10-1	TRBJ2-1	15	few	TRBD2	CASSEGTSGNYEQFF	TGCGCCAGCTCCGAGGGGACTAGCGGGAACTATGAGCAGTTCTTC
TRBV7-8	TRBJ2-7	14	.	.	CASSSGQFLYEQYF	TGTGCCAGCAGCTCTGGACAGTTTCTTTACGAGCAGTACTTC
TRBV19	TRBJ1-1	14	.	TRBD1	CASSITGEVPEAFF	TGTGCCAGTAGTATCACAGGGGAGGTCCCTGAAGCTTTCTTT
TRBV6-1	TRBJ2-3	17	.	TRBD2	CASSEVRTSGSTDTQYF	TGTGCCAGCAGTGAAGTTAGGACTAGCGGGAGTACAGATACGCAGTATTTT